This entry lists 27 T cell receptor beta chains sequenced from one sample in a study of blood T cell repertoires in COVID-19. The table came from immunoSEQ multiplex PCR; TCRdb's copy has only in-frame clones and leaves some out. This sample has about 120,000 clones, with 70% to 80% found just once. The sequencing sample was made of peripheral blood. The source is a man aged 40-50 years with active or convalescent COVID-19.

The CDR3 DNA reads as TGTGCCAGCAGCTTTGGGACTAGCGGGGCCTCCGGGCAGTACTTC. Its protein is CASSFGTSGASGQYF. The J gene is TRBJ2-7, the V gene TRBV5-6; TRBD2 agrees at 13 bases. Germline loops: CDR1 SGHDT, CDR2 YYEEEE. The V and J ends lost 2 bases and 9 bases, in that order; junction bases with no gene match: 8. The CDR3 has 15 amino acids.

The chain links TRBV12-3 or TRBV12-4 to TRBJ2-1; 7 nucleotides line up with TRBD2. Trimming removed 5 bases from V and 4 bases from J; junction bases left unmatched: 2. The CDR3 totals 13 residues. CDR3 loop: CASSGRGYNEQFF. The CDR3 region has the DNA TGTGCCAGCAGTGGGCGGGGGTACAATGAGCAGTTCTTC.

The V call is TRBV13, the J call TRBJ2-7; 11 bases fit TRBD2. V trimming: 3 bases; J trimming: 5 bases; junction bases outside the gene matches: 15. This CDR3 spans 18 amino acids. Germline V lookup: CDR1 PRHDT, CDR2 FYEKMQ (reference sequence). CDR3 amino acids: CASSFDSGGASFINEQYF. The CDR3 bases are TGTGCCAGCAGCTTCGATAGCGGGGGGGCCTCTTTCATCAACGAGCAGTACTTC. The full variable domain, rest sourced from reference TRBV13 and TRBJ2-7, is AAGVIQSPRHLIKEKRETATLKCYPIPRHDTVYWYQQGPGQDPQFLISFYEKMQSDKGSIPDRFSAQQFSDYHSELNMSSLELGDSALYFCASSFDSGGASFINEQYFGPGTRLTVT.

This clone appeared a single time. DNA for the CDR3: TGTGCCAGCAGGCCCGACAGGGGGAGCGCCGGGGAGCTGTTTTTT. It specifies CASRPDRGSAGELFF. The V call is TRBV6-5, the J call TRBJ2-2; TRBD1 agrees at 9 bases. V lost 6 bases, J lost 6 bases, and 8 bases stayed unmatched. Germline assignment: CDR1 MNHEY and CDR2 SVGAGI. CDR3 length equals 15 residues.

The CDR3 loop reads CAINQGAGGYTF. In nucleotides, the CDR3 is TGTGCCATCAACCAGGGCGCGGGGGGCTACACCTTC. The chain employs TRBV10-3 and TRBJ1-2, with D maybe TRBD1 (5 bases). Germline values: CDR1 ENHRY, CDR2 SYGVKD. V lost 7 bases and J 8 bases, leaving 14 bases between the germline ends. The CDR3 has 12 amino acids.

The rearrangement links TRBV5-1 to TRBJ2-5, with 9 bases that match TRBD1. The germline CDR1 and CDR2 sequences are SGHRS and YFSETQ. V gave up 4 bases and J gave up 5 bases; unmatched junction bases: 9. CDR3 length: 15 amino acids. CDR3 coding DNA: TGCGCCAGCAGCCTGGGGGACAGGGATGTGGAGACCCAGTACTTC. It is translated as CASSLGDRDVETQYF.

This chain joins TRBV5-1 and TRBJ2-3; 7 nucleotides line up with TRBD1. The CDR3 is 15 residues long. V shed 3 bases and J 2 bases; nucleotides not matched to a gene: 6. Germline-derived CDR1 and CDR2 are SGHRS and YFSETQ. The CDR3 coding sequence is TGCGCCAGCAGCTCGTGGACAGGAGACACAGATACGCAGTATTTT. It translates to CASSSWTGDTDTQYF.

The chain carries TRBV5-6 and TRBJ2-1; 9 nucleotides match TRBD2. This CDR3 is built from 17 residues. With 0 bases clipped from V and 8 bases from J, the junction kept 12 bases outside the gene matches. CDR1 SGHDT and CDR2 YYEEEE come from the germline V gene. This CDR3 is CASSLAGDSGGWYEQFF. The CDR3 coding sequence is TGTGCCAGCAGCTTGGCCGGGGACAGCGGGGGGTGGTATGAGCAGTTCTTC. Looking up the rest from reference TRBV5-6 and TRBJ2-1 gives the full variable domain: DAGVTQSPTHLIKTRGQQVTLRCSPKSGHDTVSWYQQALGQGPQFIFQYYEEEERQRGNFPDRFSGHQFPNYSSELNVNALLLGDSALYLCASSLAGDSGGWYEQFFGPGTRLTVL.

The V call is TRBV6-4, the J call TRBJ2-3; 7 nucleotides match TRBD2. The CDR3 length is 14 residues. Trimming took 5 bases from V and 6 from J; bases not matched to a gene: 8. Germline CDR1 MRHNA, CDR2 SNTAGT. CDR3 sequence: CASSQSFGGDTQYF. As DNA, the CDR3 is TGTGCCAGCAGTCAATCGTTCGGGGGGGATACGCAGTATTTT.

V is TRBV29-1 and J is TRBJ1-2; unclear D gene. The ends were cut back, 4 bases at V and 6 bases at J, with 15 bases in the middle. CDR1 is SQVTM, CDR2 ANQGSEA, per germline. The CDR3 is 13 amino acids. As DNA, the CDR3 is TGCAGCGTTGGTGATATCCCCGGGAATGGCTACACCTTC. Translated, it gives CSVGDIPGNGYTF.

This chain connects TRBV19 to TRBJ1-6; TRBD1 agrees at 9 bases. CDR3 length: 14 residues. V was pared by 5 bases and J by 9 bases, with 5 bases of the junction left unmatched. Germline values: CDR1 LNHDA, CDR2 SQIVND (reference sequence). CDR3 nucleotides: TGTGCCAGTAGTTGGGGACAGGGAGGTTCACCCCTCCACTTT. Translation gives CASSWGQGGSPLHF.

The CDR3 bases are TGTGCCAGCAGCCGGCCCTTGACAGACATGAACACTGAAGCTTTCTTT. This encodes CASSRPLTDMNTEAFF. V and J are TRBV4-2 and TRBJ1-1; tentative D call: TRBD1 (5 bases). The CDR3 is 16 amino acids. V lost 4 bases, J lost 0 bases, and 15 bases lay in between. CDR1 is LGHNA and CDR2 is YNFKEQ in the germline V gene.

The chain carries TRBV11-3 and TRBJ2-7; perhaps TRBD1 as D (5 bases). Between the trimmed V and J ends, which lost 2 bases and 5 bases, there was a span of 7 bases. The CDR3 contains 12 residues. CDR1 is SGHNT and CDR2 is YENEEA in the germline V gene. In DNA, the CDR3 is TGTGCCAGCAGCTTACGACAGAACGAGCAGTACTTC. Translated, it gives CASSLRQNEQYF.

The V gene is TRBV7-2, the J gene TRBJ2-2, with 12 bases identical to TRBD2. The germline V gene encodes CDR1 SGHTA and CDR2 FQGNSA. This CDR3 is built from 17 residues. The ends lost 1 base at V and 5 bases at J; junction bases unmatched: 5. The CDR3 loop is CASSLGHGTSGTGELFF. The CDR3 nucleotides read TGTGCCAGCAGCTTAGGTCACGGGACTAGCGGGACCGGGGAGCTGTTTTTT. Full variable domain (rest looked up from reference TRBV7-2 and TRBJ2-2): GAGVSQSPSNKVTEKGKDVELRCDPISGHTALYWYRQSLGQGLEFLIYFQGNSAPDKSGLPSDRFSAERTGGSVSTLTIQRTQQEDSAVYLCASSLGHGTSGTGELFFGEGSRLTVL.

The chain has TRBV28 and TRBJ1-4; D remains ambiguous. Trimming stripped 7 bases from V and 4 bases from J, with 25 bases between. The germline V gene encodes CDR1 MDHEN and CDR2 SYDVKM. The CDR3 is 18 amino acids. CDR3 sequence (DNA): TGTGCCAGCAATCAAGGGAGCCCCGCAGCCCCTCTTAATGAAAAACTGTTTTTT. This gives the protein CASNQGSPAAPLNEKLFF.

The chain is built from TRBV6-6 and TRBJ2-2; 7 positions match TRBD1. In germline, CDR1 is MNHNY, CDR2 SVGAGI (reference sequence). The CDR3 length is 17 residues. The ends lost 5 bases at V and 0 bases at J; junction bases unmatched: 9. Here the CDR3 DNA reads TGTGCCAGCAGTCGACAGGGTTGGGGCACGAACACCGGGGAGCTGTTTTTT. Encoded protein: CASSRQGWGTNTGELFF.

The CDR3, as DNA: TGTGCCTGGAGTGTCTTCCAACGGTACACAGATACGCAGTATTTT. Its protein is CAWSVFQRYTDTQYF. The V gene is TRBV30, the J gene TRBJ2-3; no definite D call. There are 15 residues in the CDR3. Trimming stripped 0 bases from V and 2 bases from J, with 12 bases between. Looked up from germline, CDR1 is GTSNPN and CDR2 is SVGIG (reference sequence).

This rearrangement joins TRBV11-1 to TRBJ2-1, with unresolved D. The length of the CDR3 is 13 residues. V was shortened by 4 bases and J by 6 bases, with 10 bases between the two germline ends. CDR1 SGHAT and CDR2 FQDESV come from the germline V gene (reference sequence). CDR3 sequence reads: CASSSRSGNEQFF. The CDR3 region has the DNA TGTGCCAGCAGCTCACGGTCCGGCAATGAGCAGTTCTTC.

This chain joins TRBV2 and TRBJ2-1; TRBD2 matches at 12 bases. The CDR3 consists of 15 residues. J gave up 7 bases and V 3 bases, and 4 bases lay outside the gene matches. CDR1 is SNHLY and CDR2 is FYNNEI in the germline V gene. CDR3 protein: CASSDYGTSGNEQFF. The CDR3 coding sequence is TGTGCCAGCAGTGACTACGGGACTAGCGGGAATGAGCAGTTCTTC.

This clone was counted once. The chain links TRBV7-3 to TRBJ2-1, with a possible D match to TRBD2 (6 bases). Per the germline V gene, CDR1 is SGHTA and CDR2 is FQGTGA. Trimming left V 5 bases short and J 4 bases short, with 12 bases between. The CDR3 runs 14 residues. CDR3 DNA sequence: TGTGCCAGCAGCCTCTCCGGGACTTACAATGAGCAGTTCTTC. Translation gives CASSLSGTYNEQFF.

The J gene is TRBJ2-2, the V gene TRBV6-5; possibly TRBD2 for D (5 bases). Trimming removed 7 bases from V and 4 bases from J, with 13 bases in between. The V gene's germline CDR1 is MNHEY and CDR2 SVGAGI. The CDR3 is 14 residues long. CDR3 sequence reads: CASIDLAATGELFF. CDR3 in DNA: TGTGCCAGCATAGACCTAGCTGCCACCGGGGAGCTGTTTTTT.

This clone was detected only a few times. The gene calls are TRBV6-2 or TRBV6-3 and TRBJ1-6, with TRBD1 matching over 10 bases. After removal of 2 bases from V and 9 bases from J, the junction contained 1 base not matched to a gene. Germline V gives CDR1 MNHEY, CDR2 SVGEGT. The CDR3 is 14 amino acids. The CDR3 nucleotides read TGTGCCAGCAGTTACGACAGGGGGCTTTCACCCCTCCACTTT. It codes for CASSYDRGLSPLHF.

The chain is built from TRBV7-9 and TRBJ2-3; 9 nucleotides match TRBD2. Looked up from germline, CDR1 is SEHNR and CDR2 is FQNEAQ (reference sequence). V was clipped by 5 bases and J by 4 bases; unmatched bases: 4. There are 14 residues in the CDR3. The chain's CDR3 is CASSKGLASDTQYF. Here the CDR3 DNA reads TGTGCCAGCAGCAAGGGACTAGCCTCAGATACGCAGTATTTT.

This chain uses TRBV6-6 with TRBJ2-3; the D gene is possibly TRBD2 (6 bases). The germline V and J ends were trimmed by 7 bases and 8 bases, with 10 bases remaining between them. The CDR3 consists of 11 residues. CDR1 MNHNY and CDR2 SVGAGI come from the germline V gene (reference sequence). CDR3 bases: TGTGCCAGCAAACAGGAGGGTACGCAGTATTTT. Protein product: CASKQEGTQYF.

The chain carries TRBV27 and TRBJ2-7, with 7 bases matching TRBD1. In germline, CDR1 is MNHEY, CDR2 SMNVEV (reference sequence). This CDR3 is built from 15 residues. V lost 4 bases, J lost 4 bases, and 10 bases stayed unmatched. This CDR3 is CASSSQGSINYEQYF. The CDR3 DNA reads TGTGCCAGCAGTTCACAGGGGTCTATTAATTACGAGCAGTACTTC.

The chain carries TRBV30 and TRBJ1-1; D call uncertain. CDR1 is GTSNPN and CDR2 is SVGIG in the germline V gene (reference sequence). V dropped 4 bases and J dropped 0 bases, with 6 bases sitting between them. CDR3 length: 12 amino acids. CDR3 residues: CAWNHLNTEAFF. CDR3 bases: TGTGCCTGGAACCACTTGAACACTGAAGCTTTCTTT.

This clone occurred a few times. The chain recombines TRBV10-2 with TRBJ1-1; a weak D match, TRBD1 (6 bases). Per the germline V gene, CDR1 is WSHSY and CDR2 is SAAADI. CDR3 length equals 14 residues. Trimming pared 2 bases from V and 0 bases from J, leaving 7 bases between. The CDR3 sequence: CASSEQGMNTEAFF. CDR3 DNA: TGCGCCAGCAGTGAGCAGGGGATGAACACTGAAGCTTTCTTT.